A single sample gave rise to the 9 T cell receptor beta chains below, sequenced in a study of blood T cell repertoires in COVID-19. Sequencing was performed with immunoSEQ multiplex PCR; in TCRdb, only in-frame clones are kept and a portion is missing. The sample shows about 200,000 clones, 88% of them seen only once. Sequencing used peripheral blood. These receptors all come from a man aged 35 to 55 with active or convalescent COVID-19.

The rearrangement links TRBV19 to TRBJ2-7; tentative D call: TRBD2 (6 bases). The V gene's germline CDR1 is LNHDA and CDR2 SQIVND (reference sequence). This CDR3 spans 15 amino acids. V was trimmed by 1 base and J by 0 bases, leaving 10 bases between them. CDR3 sequence: CASSIAGGISYEQYF. The CDR3, as DNA: TGTGCCAGTAGTATAGCAGGCGGGATCTCCTACGAGCAGTACTTC.

The chain is built from TRBV18 and TRBJ2-7, with TRBD1 matching 9 bases. CDR1 and CDR2 (germline): KGHSH, LQKENI. Unmatched junction bases numbered 6, after V lost 6 bases and J lost 3 bases. The CDR3 is 14 residues long. In nucleotides, the CDR3 is TGTGCCAGCTCCTCGGGACAGGGAGACTACGAGCAGTACTTC. This translates into CASSSGQGDYEQYF. Full variable domain (rest looked up from reference TRBV18 and TRBJ2-7): NAGVMQNPRHLVRRRGQEARLRCSPMKGHSHVYWYRQLPEEGLKFMVYLQKENIIDESGMPKERFSAEFPKEGPSILRIQQVVRGDSAAYFCASSSGQGDYEQYFGPGTRLTVT.

The chain links TRBV6-2 or TRBV6-3 to TRBJ2-3; D remains unclear. The CDR3 totals 12 residues. V lost 4 bases, J lost 2 bases, and 4 bases lay in between. The V gene's germline CDR1 is MNHEY and CDR2 SVGEGT. CDR3 protein: CASSSHTDTQYF. As DNA, the CDR3 is TGTGCCAGCAGTTCCCACACAGATACGCAGTATTTT.

The CDR3 loop reads CASSLLGQHQETQYF. The CDR3 DNA reads as TGTGCCAGCAGCCTTTTGGGACAGCACCAAGAGACCCAGTACTTC. The rearrangement links TRBV6-5 to TRBJ2-5; 7 bases fit TRBD1. Trimming at V came to 6 bases and at J to 0 bases, leaving 7 bases not matched to a gene. The CDR3 totals 15 residues. Germline CDR1 is MNHEY and CDR2 is SVGAGI.

V and J are TRBV7-2 and TRBJ2-3; 13 positions match TRBD2. V lost 5 bases and J lost 0; bases outside the gene matches: 11. CDR1 is SGHTA, CDR2 FQGNSA, per germline. There are 19 residues in the CDR3. The CDR3 region has the DNA TGTGCCAGCAGCCTCGGACTAGCGGGGGCCCTACTTAGCACAGATACGCAGTATTTT. It specifies CASSLGLAGALLSTDTQYF.

The rearrangement joins TRBV3-1 (or the pseudogene TRBV3-2) to TRBJ2-1, with 8 bases aligning to TRBD2. Unmatched junction bases numbered 9, after V lost 4 bases and J lost 7 bases. Germline V CDR1 and CDR2: LGHDT, YNNKEL (reference sequence). CDR3 length: 15 residues. CDR3 protein: CASSPLTSEKNEQFF. The CDR3 DNA sequence: TGTGCCAGCAGCCCCCTGACTAGCGAGAAGAATGAGCAGTTCTTC.

The chain employs TRBV2 and TRBJ1-4, with TRBD1 matching over 7 bases. The germline V gene encodes CDR1 SNHLY and CDR2 FYNNEI. This CDR3 contains 16 residues. After removal of 8 bases from V and 1 base from J, the junction contained 10 bases not matched to a gene. CDR3 amino acids: CASAQGQRVTNEKLFF. CDR3 in DNA: TGTGCCAGCGCTCAGGGACAGAGGGTAACTAATGAAAAACTGTTTTTT.

This chain uses TRBV5-6 with TRBJ1-1; 7 nucleotides agree with TRBD1. The CDR3 runs 14 residues. Losses at the gene ends were 4 bases for V and 3 bases for J; bases not matched to a gene: 6. Germline V gives CDR1 SGHDT, CDR2 YYEEEE. The CDR3 is CASSQDRVDTEAFF. For the CDR3, the DNA is TGTGCCAGCAGCCAAGACAGGGTCGACACTGAAGCTTTCTTT.

The chain has TRBV9 and TRBJ1-4, with 7 bases fitting TRBD1. This CDR3 spans 17 amino acids. V gave up 2 bases and J gave up 0 bases; unmatched junction bases: 7. Per the germline V gene, CDR1 is SGDLS and CDR2 is YYNGEE. CDR3 protein: CASSVGGQSATNEKLFF. CDR3 coding DNA: TGTGCCAGCAGCGTGGGGGGACAGAGCGCAACTAATGAAAAACTGTTTTTT.